The clone carrying this TCR beta chain has a handful of counts. The antigen is undetermined. After constant-region reverse-primer amplification, full-length variable regions underwent semi-nested PCR with Nested Universal Primer A. One entry per CDR3 protein, called by TCRdb with MiXCR from the 5' RACE reads. The data show about 62,000 distinct CDR3 sequences, 30% seen once. V was clipped by 4 bases and J by 10 bases, with 8 bases between them. CDR1 MDHEN and CDR2 SYDVKM come from the germline V gene. The CDR3 length is 11 residues. Naive CD4+ T cells were purified with Tregs depleted by CD25. Study outcomes and limitations: Whole repertoires were not studied in the larger cohort, only one V-J beta rearrangement.

The TCR was taken from a female donor with breast cancer. V usage is TRBV28 and J usage is TRBJ2-1; D remains ambiguous. Sequenced: tumor-infiltrating naive CD4+ T cells sorted from the breast tumor. As for subset: naive CD4+ T cells, CD4+CD45RA+CD25-. This CDR3 is CASSSFGEQFF. Written as DNA, the CDR3 is TGTGCCAGCAGTTCATTCGGGGAGCAGTTCTTC. The full variable domain, in which reference TRBV28 and TRBJ2-1 provide the parts outside the CDR3, is DVKVTQSSRYLVKRTGEKVFLECVQDMDHENMFWYRQDPGLGLRLIYFSYDVKMKEKGDIPEGYSVSREKKERFSLILESASTNQTSMYLCASSSFGEQFFGPGTRLTVL.